One sample yielded the 18 T cell receptor beta chains listed below, sequenced in a study of T cell responses to AZD1222 COVID-19 vaccine. The table came from immunoSEQ multiplex PCR; TCRdb's copy has only in-frame clones and leaves some out. The sample contains about 94,000 clones, roughly 85% of which appear only once. The input for sequencing was peripheral blood, taken 28 days after the second AZD1222 dose. The source of these receptors is an adult who received the AZD1222 COVID-19 vaccine.

The CDR3 is CASSSGPYGYTF. In DNA form, the CDR3 reads TGTGCCAGCAGCTCGGGGCCCTATGGCTACACCTTC. The chain uses TRBV7-2 and TRBJ1-2; weak D call: TRBD1 (5 bases). V lost 4 bases, J lost 4 bases, and 7 bases lay in between. There are 12 residues in the CDR3. Germline V gene sequence: CDR1 SGHTA, CDR2 FQGNSA.

The J gene is TRBJ2-2, the V gene TRBV10-3, with 9 bases lining up with TRBD2. Trimming removed 7 bases from V and 8 bases from J; junction bases left unmatched: 17. The CDR3 is 17 residues long. CDR1 and CDR2 from the germline V gene are ENHRY and SYGVKD. The CDR3 loop is CAITPRGAGGPGGELFF. CDR3 nucleotide sequence: TGTGCCATCACTCCCCGCGGGGCGGGAGGGCCTGGTGGGGAGCTGTTTTTT.

The CDR3 bases are TGTGCCAGTAGTAGGGGGTCCGGGACAGGGGAACAAAAACTGTTTTTT. This encodes CASSRGSGTGEQKLFF. The chain employs TRBV19 and TRBJ1-4; TRBD1 agrees at 10 bases. This CDR3 has 16 amino acids. CDR1 LNHDA and CDR2 SQIVND come from the germline V gene (reference sequence). V gave up 4 bases and J gave up 9 bases; unmatched junction bases: 11.

The V and J genes are TRBV2 and TRBJ2-7; D unresolved. Trimming removed 8 bases at V and 0 bases at J, with 8 bases between. The germline CDR1 and CDR2 sequences are SNHLY and FYNNEI. The CDR3 length is 12 residues. The CDR3 region is CASEISSYEQYF. CDR3 bases: TGTGCCAGCGAGATCTCCTCCTACGAGCAGTACTTC.

The genes are TRBV5-5 and TRBJ2-2, with 8 bases lining up with TRBD1. The CDR3 is made up of 15 amino acids. Per the germline V gene, CDR1 is SGHKS and CDR2 is YYEKEE (reference sequence). V shed 4 bases, J shed 2 bases, and the junction held 4 bases outside the gene matches. The CDR3 protein is CASSPTGANTGELFF. The CDR3 DNA reads TGTGCCAGCAGCCCGACAGGGGCTAACACCGGGGAGCTGTTTTTT.

The V call is TRBV5-1, the J call TRBJ1-3; perhaps TRBD1 as D (5 bases). This CDR3 is 16 amino acids long. V was trimmed by 3 bases and J by 1 base, leaving 14 bases between them. Germline V gene sequence: CDR1 SGHRS, CDR2 YFSETQ. CDR3 in amino acids: CASSSYAGFSGNTIYF. In DNA form, the CDR3 reads TGCGCCAGCAGCTCATATGCAGGGTTTTCTGGAAACACCATATATTTT.

The rearrangement links TRBV4-1 to TRBJ1-5, with D possibly TRBD1 on 6 matching bases. V lost 4 bases to trimming and J lost 6 bases, with 10 bases between them. Looked up from germline, CDR1 is MGHRA and CDR2 is YSYEKL. The CDR3 runs 13 residues. CDR3 in DNA: TGCGCCAGCAGCCCAGGGGTGGGTCAGCCCCAGCATTTT. Protein: CASSPGVGQPQHF.

The chain joins TRBV4-3 to TRBJ2-1; D perhaps matches TRBD1 (5 bases). This CDR3 is 16 amino acids long. V lost 2 bases and J lost 4, with 15 bases in between. The germline V gene has CDR1 LGHNA and CDR2 YSLEER. CDR3 coding DNA: TGCGCCAGCAGCCAATGGGGCTTTCGCCTTTACAATGAGCAGTTCTTC. This translates into CASSQWGFRLYNEQFF.

This clone was seen more than once but under ten times. The CDR3 loop is CASSVEGAGNTIYF. The CDR3 DNA follows: TGTGCCAGCAGCGTAGAGGGGGCTGGAAACACCATATATTTT. The V and J genes are TRBV9 and TRBJ1-3, with a possible D match to TRBD1 (6 bases). The CDR3 totals 14 residues. Germline CDR1 and CDR2: SGDLS and YYNGEE. Trimming stripped 0 bases from V and 2 bases from J, with 6 bases between. Looking up the rest from reference TRBV9 and TRBJ1-3 gives the full variable domain: DSGVTQTPKHLITATGQRVTLRCSPRSGDLSVYWYQQSLDQGLQFLIQYYNGEERAKGNILERFSAQQFPDLHSELNLSSLELGDSALYFCASSVEGAGNTIYFGEGSWLTVV.

In DNA, the CDR3 is TGTGCCAGCAGCTCAGGGATGTTGACTGAAGCTTTCTTT. Amino acid sequence: CASSSGMLTEAFF. The V call is TRBV7-2, the J call TRBJ1-1; tentatively, D is TRBD1 (5 bases). CDR3 length: 13 amino acids. The V end was cut by 4 bases, the J end by 5 bases, with 11 bases between. Per the germline V gene, CDR1 is SGHTA and CDR2 is FQGNSA.

The chain uses TRBV5-1 and TRBJ1-3, with D possibly being TRBD1 (6 bases). Germline-derived CDR1 and CDR2 are SGHRS and YFSETQ. This CDR3 is built from 16 residues. Trimming stripped 8 bases from V and 0 bases from J, with 18 bases between. The CDR3 DNA sequence: TGCGCCAGTTCCACCGGCACAGGGACCTCTGGAAACACCATATATTTT. Its protein product is CASSTGTGTSGNTIYF.

The V call is TRBV6-5, the J call TRBJ1-4, with D possibly TRBD1 on 5 matching bases. The CDR3 loop spans 16 amino acids. CDR1 and CDR2 from the germline V gene are MNHEY and SVGAGI. V lost 0 bases and J lost 5, with 13 bases in between. The CDR3 loop reads CASSYSGGRVNEKLFF. CDR3 bases: TGTGCCAGCAGTTACTCTGGTGGCAGGGTGAATGAAAAACTGTTTTTT.

V gene TRBV30 combines with J gene TRBJ1-2; the D is unclear. This CDR3 has 12 residues. V gave up 0 bases and J gave up 4 bases, with 6 bases separating them. CDR1 and CDR2 from the germline V gene are GTSNPN and SVGIG (reference sequence). The CDR3 here is CAWSVSSYGYTF. In nucleotides, the CDR3 is TGTGCCTGGAGTGTAAGCAGCTATGGCTACACCTTC. Filled out from reference TRBV30 and TRBJ1-2, the complete variable domain reads SQTIHQWPATLVQPVGSPLSLECTVEGTSNPNLYWYRQAAGRGLQLLFYSVGIGQISSEVPQNLSASRPQDRQFILSSKKLLLSDSGFYLCAWSVSSYGYTFGSGTRLTVV.

The chain recombines TRBV19 with TRBJ2-7; 9 nucleotides line up with TRBD2. Trimming at V came to 10 bases and at J to 0 bases, leaving 4 bases not matched to a gene. This CDR3 comprises 13 residues. Per germline, CDR1 LNHDA and CDR2 SQIVND (reference sequence). CDR3 nucleotides: TGTGCCACGCGGGGGGGGAGCTCCTACGAGCAGTACTTC. This encodes CATRGGSSYEQYF. Full variable domain (rest looked up from reference TRBV19 and TRBJ2-7): DGGITQSPKYLFRKEGQNVTLSCEQNLNHDAMYWYRQDPGQGLRLIYYSQIVNDFQKGDIAEGYSVSREKKESFPLTVTSAQKNPTAFYLCATRGGSSYEQYFGPGTRLTVT.

The chain joins TRBV18 to TRBJ2-7; D is possibly TRBD2 (7 bases). With 5 bases removed from V and 6 bases from J, the gap between germline ends came to 20 bases. CDR1 is KGHSH, CDR2 LQKENI, per germline. This CDR3 is built from 15 residues. The CDR3 loop reads CASSAKQGGGPEQYF. The CDR3 coding sequence is TGTGCCAGCTCAGCGAAACAGGGAGGGGGTCCCGAGCAGTACTTC.

The chain carries TRBV7-9 and TRBJ2-1; TRBD1 or TRBD2 may be the D gene (5 bases each). Germline V gives CDR1 SEHNR, CDR2 FQNEAQ (reference sequence). V was clipped by 5 bases and J by 12 bases, with 14 bases between them. CDR3 length: 12 residues. CDR3 sequence (DNA): TGTGCCAGCAGCCAGGGACCATCACTGCAGTTCTTC. Translated, it gives CASSQGPSLQFF.

The rearrangement uses TRBV7-2 and TRBJ2-3; TRBD1 matches 12 bases. CDR1 SGHTA and CDR2 FQGNSA come from the germline V gene. J lost 5 bases, V lost 0 bases, and 6 bases had no gene match. This CDR3 is built from 17 residues. The CDR3 bases are TGTGCCAGCAGCTTAGCCTGGGGACAGGGGGCGGGAGATACGCAGTATTTT. The encoded protein is CASSLAWGQGAGDTQYF.

In its sample, this clone was seen a few times. The chain uses TRBV3-1 (or the pseudogene TRBV3-2) and TRBJ2-7; TRBD1 matches 12 bases. This CDR3 region has 16 residues. Trimming removed 4 bases from V and 4 bases from J; junction bases left unmatched: 8. CDR1 and CDR2 from the germline V gene are LGHDT and YNNKEL (reference sequence). This chain's CDR3 is CASSLARDRGPYEQYF. CDR3 sequence (DNA): TGTGCCAGCAGCCTAGCCCGGGACAGGGGGCCTTACGAGCAGTACTTC.